Detailed here is one T cell receptor beta chain. The study drew participants aged about 18 to 95 years from approximately 25 US areas. Sequencing used immunoSEQ multiplex PCR; TCRdb keeps in-frame clones, though not all of them. Of about 440,000 clones in the sample, around 91% are singletons; the top ten hold approximately 0.55%. These data belong to a study of blood T cell repertoires in COVID-19. Study at large: COVID-19 samples, acute and convalescent, were from the United States, Italy and Spain.

Germline V gene data show CDR1 as MNHEY and CDR2 as SMNVEV (reference sequence). There are 11 residues in the CDR3. With 8 bases removed from V and 1 base from J, the gap between germline ends came to 6 bases. The TCR sequence derives from a man aged 18-30 years who had recovered from COVID-19. The material sequenced was PBMCs or T cells enriched from blood (not recorded which). The chain joins TRBV27 to TRBJ2-7; tentative D call: TRBD1 (6 bases). Written as DNA, the CDR3 is TGTGCCAGCGGACAGTCCTACGAGCAGTACTTC. Translating gives CASGQSYEQYF.